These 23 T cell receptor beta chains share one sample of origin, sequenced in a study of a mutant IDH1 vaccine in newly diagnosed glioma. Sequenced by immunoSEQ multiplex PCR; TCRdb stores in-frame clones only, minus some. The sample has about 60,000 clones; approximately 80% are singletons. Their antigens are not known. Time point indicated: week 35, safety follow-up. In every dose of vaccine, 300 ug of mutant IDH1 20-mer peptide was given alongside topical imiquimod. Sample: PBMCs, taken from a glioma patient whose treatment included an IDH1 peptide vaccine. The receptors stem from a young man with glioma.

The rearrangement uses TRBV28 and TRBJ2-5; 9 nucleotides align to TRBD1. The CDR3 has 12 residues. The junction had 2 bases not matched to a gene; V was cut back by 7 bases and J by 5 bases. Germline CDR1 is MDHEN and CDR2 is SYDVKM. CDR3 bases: TGTGCCAGCACGACAGGGGGGGAGACCCAGTACTTC. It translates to CASTTGGETQYF.

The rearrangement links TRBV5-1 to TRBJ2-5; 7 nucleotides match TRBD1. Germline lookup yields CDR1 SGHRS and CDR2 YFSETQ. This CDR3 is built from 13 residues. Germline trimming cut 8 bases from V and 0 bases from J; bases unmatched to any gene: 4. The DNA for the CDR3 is TGCGCCAGTCACGGACAGGACCAAGAGACCCAGTACTTC. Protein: CASHGQDQETQYF.

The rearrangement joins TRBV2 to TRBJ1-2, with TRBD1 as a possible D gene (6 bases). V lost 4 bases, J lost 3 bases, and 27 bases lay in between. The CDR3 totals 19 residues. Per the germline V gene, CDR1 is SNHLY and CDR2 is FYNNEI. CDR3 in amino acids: CASSGDVGHRTTGDYGYTF. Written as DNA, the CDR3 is TGTGCCAGCAGTGGGGATGTGGGACACCGCACGACGGGGGACTATGGCTACACCTTC.

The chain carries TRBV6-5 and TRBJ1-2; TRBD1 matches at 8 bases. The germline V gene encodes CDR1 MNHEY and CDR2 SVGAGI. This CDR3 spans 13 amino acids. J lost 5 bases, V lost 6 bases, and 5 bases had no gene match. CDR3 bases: TGTGCCAGCAGCTCAGGGGGCGCATATGGCTACACCTTC. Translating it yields CASSSGGAYGYTF.

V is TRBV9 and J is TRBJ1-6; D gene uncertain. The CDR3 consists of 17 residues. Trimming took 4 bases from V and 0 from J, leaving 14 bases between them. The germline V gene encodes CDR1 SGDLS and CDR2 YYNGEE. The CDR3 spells CASSTRAVGSYNSPLHF. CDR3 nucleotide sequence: TGTGCCAGCAGCACACGGGCCGTAGGCTCCTATAATTCACCCCTCCACTTT.

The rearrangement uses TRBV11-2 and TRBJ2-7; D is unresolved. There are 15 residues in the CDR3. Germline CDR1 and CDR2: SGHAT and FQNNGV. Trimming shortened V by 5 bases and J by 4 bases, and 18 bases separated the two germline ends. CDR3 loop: CASSDGFGPSYEQYF. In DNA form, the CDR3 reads TGTGCCAGCAGCGACGGGTTTGGTCCCTCTTACGAGCAGTACTTC.

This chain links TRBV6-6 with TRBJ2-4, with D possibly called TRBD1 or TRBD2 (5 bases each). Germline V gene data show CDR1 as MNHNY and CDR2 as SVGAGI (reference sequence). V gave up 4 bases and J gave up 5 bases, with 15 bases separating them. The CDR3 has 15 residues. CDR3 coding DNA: TGTGCCAGCAGTTTGACCGGGACCTGGGAAAACATTCAGTACTTC. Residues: CASSLTGTWENIQYF.

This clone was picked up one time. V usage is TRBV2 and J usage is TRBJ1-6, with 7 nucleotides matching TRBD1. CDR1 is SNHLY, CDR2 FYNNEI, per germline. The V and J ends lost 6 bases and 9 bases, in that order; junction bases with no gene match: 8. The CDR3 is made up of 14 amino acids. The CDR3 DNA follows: TGTGCCAGCAGGCCGACAGGGATTGCTTCACCCCTCCACTTT. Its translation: CASRPTGIASPLHF.

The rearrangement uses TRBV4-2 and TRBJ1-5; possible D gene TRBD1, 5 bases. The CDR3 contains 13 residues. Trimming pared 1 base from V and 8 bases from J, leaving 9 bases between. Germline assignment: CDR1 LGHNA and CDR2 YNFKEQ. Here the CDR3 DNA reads TGTGCCAGCAGCCAAGGCGTAGGGGAGCCCCAGCATTTT. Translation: CASSQGVGEPQHF.

The CDR3 nucleotides read TGCGCCAGCAGCTTGACGGGGGGCTACAATGAGCAGTTCTTC. It translates to CASSLTGGYNEQFF. The chain combines TRBV5-1 with TRBJ2-1; 7 bases are a match to TRBD2. V lost 1 base and J lost 3; bases outside the gene matches: 1. The CDR3 has 14 amino acids. Germline CDR1 SGHRS, CDR2 YFSETQ. Drawing the rest from reference TRBV5-1 and TRBJ2-1, the complete variable domain is KAGVTQTPRYLIKTRGQQVTLSCSPISGHRSVSWYQQTPGQGLQFLFEYFSETQRNKGNFPGRFSGRQFSNSRSEMNVSTLELGDSALYLCASSLTGGYNEQFFGPGTRLTVL.

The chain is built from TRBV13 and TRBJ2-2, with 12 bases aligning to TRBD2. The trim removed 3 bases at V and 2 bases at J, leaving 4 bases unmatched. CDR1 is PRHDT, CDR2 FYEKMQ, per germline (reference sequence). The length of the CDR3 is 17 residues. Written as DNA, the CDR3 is TGTGCCAGCAGCTTTTTACTAGCGGGGGGTAACACCGGGGAGCTGTTTTTT. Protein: CASSFLLAGGNTGELFF.

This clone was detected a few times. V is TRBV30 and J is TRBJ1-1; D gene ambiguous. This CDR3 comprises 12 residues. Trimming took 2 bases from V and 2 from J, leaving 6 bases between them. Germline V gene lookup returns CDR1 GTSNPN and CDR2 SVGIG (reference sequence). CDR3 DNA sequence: TGTGCCTGGAGTCATCCAAACACTGAAGCTTTCTTT. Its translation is CAWSHPNTEAFF.

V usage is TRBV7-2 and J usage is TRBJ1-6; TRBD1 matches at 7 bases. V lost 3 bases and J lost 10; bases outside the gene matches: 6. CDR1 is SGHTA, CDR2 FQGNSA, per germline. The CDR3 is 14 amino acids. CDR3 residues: CASSFRRDRSPLHF. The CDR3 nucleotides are TGTGCCAGCAGCTTCCGACGGGACAGATCACCCCTCCACTTT.

CDR3 DNA: TGCAGTGCTAGTCCGGGGTTGCAGCAGTTCTTC. Translation gives CSASPGLQQFF. The chain combines TRBV20-1 with TRBJ2-1; D possibly corresponds to TRBD2 (5 bases). The CDR3 totals 11 residues. Trimming cost V 3 bases and J 11 bases, with 11 bases left between them. CDR1 and CDR2 from the germline V gene are DFQATT and SNEGSKA (reference sequence).

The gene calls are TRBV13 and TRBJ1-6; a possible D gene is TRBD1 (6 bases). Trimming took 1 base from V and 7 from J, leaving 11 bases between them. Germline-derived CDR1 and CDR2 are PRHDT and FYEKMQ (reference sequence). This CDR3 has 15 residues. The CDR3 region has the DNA TGTGCCAGCAGCTTAGTGGGTCAGGGGAATTCACCCCTCCACTTT. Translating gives CASSLVGQGNSPLHF.

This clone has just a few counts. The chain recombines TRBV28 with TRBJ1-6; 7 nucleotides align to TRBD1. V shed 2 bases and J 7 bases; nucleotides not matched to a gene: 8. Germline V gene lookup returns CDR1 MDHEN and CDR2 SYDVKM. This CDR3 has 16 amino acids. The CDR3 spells CASSLNRWDRNSPLHF. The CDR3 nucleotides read TGTGCCAGCAGTTTAAATCGTTGGGACAGAAATTCACCCCTCCACTTT.

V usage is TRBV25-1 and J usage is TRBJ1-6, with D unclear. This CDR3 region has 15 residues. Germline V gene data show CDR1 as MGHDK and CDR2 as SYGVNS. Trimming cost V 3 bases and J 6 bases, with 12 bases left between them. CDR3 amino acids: CASSDSLSPNSPLHF. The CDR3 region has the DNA TGTGCCAGCAGTGATTCCCTCAGTCCTAATTCACCCCTCCACTTT.

CDR3 sequence reads: CASSPPRLGETQYF. The CDR3 bases are TGTGCCAGCTCACCTCCCAGGCTCGGGGAGACCCAGTACTTC. The chain employs TRBV18 and TRBJ2-5; no clear D gene. V was clipped by 3 bases and J by 5 bases, with 13 bases between them. Per the germline V gene, CDR1 is KGHSH and CDR2 is LQKENI. CDR3 length: 14 amino acids.

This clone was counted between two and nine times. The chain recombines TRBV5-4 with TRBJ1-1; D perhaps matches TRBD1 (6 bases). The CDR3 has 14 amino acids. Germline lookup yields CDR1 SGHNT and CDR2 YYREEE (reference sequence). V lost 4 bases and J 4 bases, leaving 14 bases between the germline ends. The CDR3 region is CASSPGGASTEAFF. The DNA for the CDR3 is TGTGCCAGCAGCCCCGGGGGCGCGAGCACTGAAGCTTTCTTT. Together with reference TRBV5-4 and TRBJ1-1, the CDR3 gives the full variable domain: ETGVTQSPTHLIKTRGQQVTLRCSSQSGHNTVSWYQQALGQGPQFIFQYYREEENGRGNFPPRFSGLQFPNYSSELNVNALELDDSALYLCASSPGGASTEAFFGQGTRLTVV.

This CDR3 is CASRSHGTSGNTIYF. Here the CDR3 DNA reads TGTGCCAGCAGATCGCACGGGACCTCTGGAAACACCATATATTTT. This chain connects TRBV28 to TRBJ1-3, with a weak D call TRBD1 (5 bases). Trimming left V 6 bases short and J 0 bases short, with 12 bases between. There are 15 residues in the CDR3. Germline loops: CDR1 MDHEN, CDR2 SYDVKM.

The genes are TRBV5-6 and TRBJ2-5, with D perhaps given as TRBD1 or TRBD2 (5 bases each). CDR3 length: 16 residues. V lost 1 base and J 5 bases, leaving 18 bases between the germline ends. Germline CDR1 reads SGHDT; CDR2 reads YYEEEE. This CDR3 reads CASSLQGPGTWETQYF. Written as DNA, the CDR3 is TGTGCCAGCAGCTTGCAGGGCCCAGGGACGTGGGAGACCCAGTACTTC.

The CDR3 DNA follows: TGCGCCAGCAGCTTGTCGGGACAGGGAAAGACCGGGGAGCTGTTTTTT. It yields the protein CASSLSGQGKTGELFF. The V call is TRBV5-1, the J call TRBJ2-2, with 9 bases matching TRBD1. Germline V lookup: CDR1 SGHRS, CDR2 YFSETQ. Unmatched junction bases numbered 6, after V lost 1 base and J lost 5 bases. The CDR3 runs 16 residues.

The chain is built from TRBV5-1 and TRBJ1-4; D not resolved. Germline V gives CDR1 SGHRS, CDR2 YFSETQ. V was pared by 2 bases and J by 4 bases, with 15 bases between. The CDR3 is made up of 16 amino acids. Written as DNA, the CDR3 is TGCGCCAGCAGCTTAGGCACCCGCCCAAATAATGAAAAACTGTTTTTT. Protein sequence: CASSLGTRPNNEKLFF. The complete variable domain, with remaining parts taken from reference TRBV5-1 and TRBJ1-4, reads KAGVTQTPRYLIKTRGQQVTLSCSPISGHRSVSWYQQTPGQGLQFLFEYFSETQRNKGNFPGRFSGRQFSNSRSEMNVSTLELGDSALYLCASSLGTRPNNEKLFFGSGTQLSVL.